The T cell receptor beta chain under discussion was sequenced for a study of T cell clonality in common variable immunodeficiency. Germline CDR1 and CDR2: SNHLY and FYNNEI. CDR3 size: 11 residues. Assay: immunoSEQ multiplex PCR; the TCRdb copy retains only in-frame clones and omits some. The sample is made up of tens of thousands of clones, none counted only once. Blood samples were heparinized, about 5 to 9 ml per donor. As for this clone: The CDR3 end is not reached by the read, which stops 3 residues before it; the germline J gene fills it in.

Sequences were obtained from peripheral blood mononuclear cells. This TCR derives from a person aged 18 to 70 in good health. This chain uses TRBV2 with TRBJ1-6, with 9 bases identical to TRBD1. The CDR3 reads CATRQGVSLHF. CDR3 DNA, as far as it was read: TGTGCCACCCGACAGGGGGTTTCC.